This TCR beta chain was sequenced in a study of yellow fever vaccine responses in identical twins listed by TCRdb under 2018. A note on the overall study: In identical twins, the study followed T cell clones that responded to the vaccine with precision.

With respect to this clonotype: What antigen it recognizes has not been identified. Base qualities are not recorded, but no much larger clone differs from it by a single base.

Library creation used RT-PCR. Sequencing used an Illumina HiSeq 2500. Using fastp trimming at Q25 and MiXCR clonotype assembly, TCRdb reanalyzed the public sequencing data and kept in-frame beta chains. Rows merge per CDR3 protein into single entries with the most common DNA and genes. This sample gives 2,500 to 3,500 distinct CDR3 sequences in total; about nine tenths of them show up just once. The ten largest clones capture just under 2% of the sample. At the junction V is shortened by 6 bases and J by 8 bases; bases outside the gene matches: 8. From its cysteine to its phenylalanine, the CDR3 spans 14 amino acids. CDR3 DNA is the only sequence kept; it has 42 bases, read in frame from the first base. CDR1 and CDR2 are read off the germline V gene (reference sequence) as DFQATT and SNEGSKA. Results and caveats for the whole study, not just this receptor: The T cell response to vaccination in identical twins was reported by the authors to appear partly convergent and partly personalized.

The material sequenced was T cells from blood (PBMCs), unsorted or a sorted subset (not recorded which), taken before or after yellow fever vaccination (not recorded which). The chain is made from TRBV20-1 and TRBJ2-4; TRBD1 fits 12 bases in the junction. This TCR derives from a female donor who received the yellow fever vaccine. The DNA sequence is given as TGCAGTGCACGGGACAGGGGGCTTTCGGACATTCAGTACTTC. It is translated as CSARDRGLSDIQYF.